This T cell receptor beta chain is from a study of control samples from healthy donors and cancer patients. Germline V CDR1 and CDR2: SGHTA, FQGNSA. The V end lost 5 bases, the J end lost 3 bases, and 10 bases lay between the germline ends. CDR3 length: 13 amino acids. This clone is deemed medium-sized. Here immunoSEQ multiplex PCR was the method, and the copy in TCRdb shows in-frame clones only, minus some. The profile shows approximately 26,000 clones, approximately 78% of them singletons. The chain carries TRBV7-2 and TRBJ1-2, with D possibly being TRBD1 (6 bases). Sequencing was done on a sample of PBMCs. The TCR comes from a man aged 60-69 years with colorectal cancer. The CDR3 DNA reads as TGTGCCAGCAGCCCCCGACAGGACTATGGCTACACCTTC. As protein: CASSPRQDYGYTF.